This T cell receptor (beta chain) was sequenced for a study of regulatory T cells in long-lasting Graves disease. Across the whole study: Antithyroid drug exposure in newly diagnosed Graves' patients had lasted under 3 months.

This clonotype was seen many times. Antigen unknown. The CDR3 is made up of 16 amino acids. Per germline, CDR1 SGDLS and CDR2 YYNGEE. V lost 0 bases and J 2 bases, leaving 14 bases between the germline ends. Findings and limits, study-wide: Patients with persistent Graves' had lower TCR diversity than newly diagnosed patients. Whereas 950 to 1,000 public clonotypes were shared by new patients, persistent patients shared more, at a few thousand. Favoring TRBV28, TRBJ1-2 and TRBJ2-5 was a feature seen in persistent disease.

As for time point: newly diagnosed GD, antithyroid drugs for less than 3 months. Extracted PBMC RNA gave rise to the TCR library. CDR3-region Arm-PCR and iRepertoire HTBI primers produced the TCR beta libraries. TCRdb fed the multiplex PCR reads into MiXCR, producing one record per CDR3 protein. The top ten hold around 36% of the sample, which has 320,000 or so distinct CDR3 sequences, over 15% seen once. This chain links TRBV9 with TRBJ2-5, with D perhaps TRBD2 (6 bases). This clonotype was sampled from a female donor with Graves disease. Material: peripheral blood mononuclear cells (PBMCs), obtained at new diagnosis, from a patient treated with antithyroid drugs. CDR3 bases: TGTGCCAGCAGCGTAGCCCCTAGCGCGCCACAAGAGACCCAGTACTTC. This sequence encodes CASSVAPSAPQETQYF.